The entry below gives a single T cell receptor beta chain sequence along with its context. This sample was included in a study of blood T cells in healthy people across ages. It was with a sample-barcoded 5' primer and a J-beta primer mix that a second PCR of roughly 7 to 12 cycles was run. TCRdb re-called the 5' RACE reads through MiXCR, storing one row per CDR3 protein. Seen here are 980,000 or so distinct CDR3 sequences, under 50% observed once, and the top ten hold about an eighth. Drawn from each donor were 7.5 to 10 milliliters of peripheral blood. Sample: blood. This clonotype was obtained from a man aged 25-45 years in good health.

The DNA of the CDR3 is TGTGCCATCAGTCCGGATTATAGCAATCAGCCCCAGCATTTT. Its translation: CAISPDYSNQPQHF. The chain joins TRBV10-3 to TRBJ1-5; no firm D call. CDR1 is ENHRY, CDR2 SYGVKD, per germline. V was shortened by 5 bases and J by 0 bases, with 8 bases between the two germline ends. The CDR3 covers 14 residues.